What follows are 10 T cell receptor beta chains derived from one specimen sequenced in a study of CD8 T cells in ankylosing spondylitis (dated by TCRdb to 2016 to 2017). The method was 5' RACE. These reads were obtained on an Illumina HiSeq 2500. The public reads were reanalyzed by TCRdb: fastp trimming at Q25, MiXCR alignment, in-frame beta chains only. All rows with the same CDR3 protein become a single entry with the most common DNA and genes. Across this sample there are about 130,000 distinct CDR3 sequences, with about a tenth seen only once. The biggest ten clones account for 2.5% to 3.5% of the sample. The sequenced sample was blood, either unsorted or a sorted T cell fraction (not recorded which). The receptors were sampled from a male donor with ankylosing spondylitis or in good health (not recorded which).

This clonotype occurred a few times. The genes are TRBV24-1 and TRBJ2-7; tentatively, D is TRBD1 (6 bases). Germline values: CDR1 KGHDR, CDR2 SFDVKD. V was trimmed by 2 bases and J by 7 bases, leaving 17 bases between them. This CDR3 has 15 amino acids. In DNA form, the CDR3 reads TGTGCCACCAGTGATTCTACAGGGACGTCGCGGGAGCAGTACTTC. Protein sequence: CATSDSTGTSREQYF.

This clonotype was counted ten times or more. The CDR3 nucleotides read TGTGCCAGCAGTTACGAGGGAAGGAGTGAGCAGTTCTTC. Amino acid sequence: CASSYEGRSEQFF. This rearrangement joins TRBV6-2 or TRBV6-3 to TRBJ2-1, with D perhaps TRBD2 (5 bases). V shed 2 bases and J shed 9 bases, with 11 bases lying between them. This CDR3 is built from 13 residues. CDR1 is MNHEY, CDR2 SVGEGT, per germline.

As concerns this clonotype: A much larger clone lies a single base off, so this may be a read error. This sequence joins TRBV7-9 and TRBJ2-7; D gene unclear. This CDR3 spans 13 amino acids. CDR1 and CDR2 (germline): SEHNR, FQNEAQ (reference sequence). The CDR3 DNA sequence: TGTGCCAGCAGCTTAGTTTTAGGATACGACCAGTACTTC. Translating it yields CASSLVLGYDQYF.

This clonotype was detected only a few times. The J gene is TRBJ2-2, the V gene TRBV7-2; unclear D gene. Germline CDR1 and CDR2: SGHTA and FQGNSA. CDR3 size: 15 residues. Trimming stripped 2 bases from V and 0 bases from J, with 7 bases between. The CDR3 spells CASSLQQTNTGELFF. CDR3 nucleotides: TGTGCCAGCAGCTTACAGCAGACGAACACCGGGGAGCTGTTTTTT.

This clonotype was seen repeatedly, ten times or more. The chain has TRBV20-1 and TRBJ1-1, with 9 bases that match TRBD1. The V segment lost 1 base and the J segment 9 bases; nucleotides outside the gene matches: 3. Per germline, CDR1 DFQATT and CDR2 SNEGSKA (reference sequence). The CDR3 sequence is 12 residues long. CDR3 coding DNA: TGCAGTGCTAGAGGGGACAGGGTCCAAGCTTTCTTT. It translates to CSARGDRVQAFF.

This clonotype has a count of ten or more. The rearrangement joins TRBV14 to TRBJ1-2; D is uncertain. V shed 0 bases and J shed 2 bases, with 10 bases lying between them. CDR1 and CDR2 from the germline V gene are SGHDN and FVKESK. The CDR3 consists of 15 residues. The CDR3 coding sequence is TGTGCCAGCAGCCAAGATCTCGACGGGAACTATGGCTACACCTTC. This encodes CASSQDLDGNYGYTF.

The table lists this clonotype with many counts. The chain links TRBV5-6 to TRBJ1-6; 8 bases agree with TRBD1. The CDR3 extends over 15 amino acids. V lost 2 bases, J lost 5 bases, and 3 bases stayed unmatched. Germline lookup yields CDR1 SGHDT and CDR2 YYEEEE. CDR3 residues: CASSFGTGDNSPLHF. In nucleotides, the CDR3 is TGTGCCAGCAGCTTCGGGACAGGAGATAATTCACCCCTCCACTTT.

This clonotype came up many times. This rearrangement joins TRBV20-1 to TRBJ2-3; 7 bases align to TRBD1. The V segment lost 6 bases and the J segment 4 bases; nucleotides outside the gene matches: 7. Germline CDR1 DFQATT, CDR2 SNEGSKA (reference sequence). This CDR3 contains 13 residues. CDR3 coding DNA: TGCAGTGCGCAGACAGGGCGTGCAGATACGCAGTATTTT. It encodes CSAQTGRADTQYF.

The CDR3 reads CSATREGDTQYF. In DNA, the CDR3 is TGCAGTGCTACGAGAGAGGGAGATACGCAGTATTTT. The chain has TRBV20-1 and TRBJ2-3, with D maybe TRBD2 (5 bases). The V end was cut by 4 bases, the J end by 5 bases, with 10 bases between. Germline V lookup: CDR1 DFQATT, CDR2 SNEGSKA (reference sequence). This CDR3 has 12 residues.

The table lists this clonotype with many counts. V and J are TRBV5-1 and TRBJ1-1; 7 bases map to TRBD1. CDR3 size: 14 residues. Germline lookup yields CDR1 SGHRS and CDR2 YFSETQ. V lost 6 bases to trimming and J lost 3 bases; unmatched junction nucleotides: 8. The CDR3 bases are TGCGCCAGCACGGGACAGCCAACGGACACTGAAGCTTTCTTT. Residues: CASTGQPTDTEAFF. Based on the CDR3 plus reference TRBV5-1 and TRBJ1-1, the full variable domain is KAGVTQTPRYLIKTRGQQVTLSCSPISGHRSVSWYQQTPGQGLQFLFEYFSETQRNKGNFPGRFSGRQFSNSRSEMNVSTLELGDSALYLCASTGQPTDTEAFFGQGTRLTVV.